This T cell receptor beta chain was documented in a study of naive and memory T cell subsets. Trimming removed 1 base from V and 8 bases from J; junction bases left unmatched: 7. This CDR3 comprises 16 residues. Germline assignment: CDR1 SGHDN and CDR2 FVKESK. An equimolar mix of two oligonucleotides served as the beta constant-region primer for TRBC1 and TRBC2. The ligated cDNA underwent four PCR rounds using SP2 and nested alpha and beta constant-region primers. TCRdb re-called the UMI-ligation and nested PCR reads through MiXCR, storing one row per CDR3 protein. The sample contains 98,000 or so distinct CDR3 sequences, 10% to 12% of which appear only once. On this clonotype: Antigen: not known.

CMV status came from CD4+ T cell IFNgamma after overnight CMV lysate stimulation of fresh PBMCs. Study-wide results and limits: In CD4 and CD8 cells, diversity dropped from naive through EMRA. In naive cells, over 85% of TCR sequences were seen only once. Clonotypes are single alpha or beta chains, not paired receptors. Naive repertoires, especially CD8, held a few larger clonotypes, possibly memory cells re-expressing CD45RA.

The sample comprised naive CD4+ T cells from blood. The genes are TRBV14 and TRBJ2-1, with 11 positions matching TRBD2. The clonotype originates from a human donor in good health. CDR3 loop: CASSQGTSGGLYEQFF. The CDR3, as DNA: TGTGCCAGCAGCCAAGGCACTAGCGGGGGATTGTATGAGCAGTTCTTC.